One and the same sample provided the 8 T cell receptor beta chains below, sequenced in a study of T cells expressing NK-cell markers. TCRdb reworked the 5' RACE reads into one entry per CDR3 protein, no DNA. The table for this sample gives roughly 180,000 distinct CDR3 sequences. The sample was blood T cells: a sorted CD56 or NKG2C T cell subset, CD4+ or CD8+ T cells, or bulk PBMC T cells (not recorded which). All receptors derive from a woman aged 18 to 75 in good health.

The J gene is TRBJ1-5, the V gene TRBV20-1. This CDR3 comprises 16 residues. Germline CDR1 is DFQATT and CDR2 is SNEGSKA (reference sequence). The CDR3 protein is CSARDWKGGTNQPQHF.

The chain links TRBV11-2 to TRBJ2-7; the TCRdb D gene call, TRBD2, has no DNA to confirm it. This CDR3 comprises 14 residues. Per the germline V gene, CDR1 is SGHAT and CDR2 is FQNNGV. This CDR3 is CASSFSGSGYEQYF.

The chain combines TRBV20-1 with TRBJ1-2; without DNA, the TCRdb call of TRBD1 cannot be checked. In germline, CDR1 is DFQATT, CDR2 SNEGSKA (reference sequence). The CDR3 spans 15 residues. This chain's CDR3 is CSASDPGQRDYGYTF.

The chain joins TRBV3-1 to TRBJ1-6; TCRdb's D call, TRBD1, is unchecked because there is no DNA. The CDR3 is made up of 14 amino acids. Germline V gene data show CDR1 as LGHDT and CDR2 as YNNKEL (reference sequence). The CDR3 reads CASSLGQYYSPLHF.

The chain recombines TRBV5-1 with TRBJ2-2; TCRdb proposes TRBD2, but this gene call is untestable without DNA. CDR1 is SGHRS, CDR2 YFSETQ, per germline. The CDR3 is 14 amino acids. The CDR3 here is CASRPASGTGELFF.

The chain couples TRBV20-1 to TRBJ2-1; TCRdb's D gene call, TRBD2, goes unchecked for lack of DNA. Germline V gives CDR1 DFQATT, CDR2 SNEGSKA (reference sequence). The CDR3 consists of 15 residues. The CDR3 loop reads CRARDTGTSDNEQFF.

CDR3 residues: CSAFRVTNEKLFF. V usage is TRBV20-1 and J usage is TRBJ1-4; there is no DNA to check the TCRdb D call of TRBD1. Germline V lookup: CDR1 DFQATT, CDR2 SNEGSKA (reference sequence). This CDR3 spans 13 amino acids.

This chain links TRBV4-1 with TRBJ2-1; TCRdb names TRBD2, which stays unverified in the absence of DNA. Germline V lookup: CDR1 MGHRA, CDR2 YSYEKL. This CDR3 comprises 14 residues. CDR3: CASSLDGGGVEQFF.